This T cell receptor (beta chain) is drawn from a study of T cell responses to AZD1222 COVID-19 vaccine (dated by TCRdb to the early 2020s). Some background on the complete study: TCR sequencing was performed for 230 to 250 trial participants, of whom about 200 were given two doses of AZD1222 and 26 were given two doses of MenACWY control vaccine. Trial participants were enrolled into age subgroups of 18-55, 56-69 and 70-plus years, which contained 148, 28 and 57 TCR-sequenced participants, respectively.

What the time point label conveys for this sample: about 28 days (+/-7) after the second vaccine dose. AZD1222 recipients whose second dose came at about 4 weeks and those whose second dose came at about 12 weeks were combined into one group, since spike-specific TCR depth and breadth did not differ between the two schedules. Samples from vaccinated people were obtained from the UK trials COV001 and COV002, which included a single-blind randomized controlled phase 2/3 trial of AZD1222 (ChAdOx1 nCoV-19) in healthy adults. Trial participant PBMC samples were collected at day 0 and day 28 after the second dose for TCRbeta chain sequencing. What the research found in general, with its limitations: Spike-specific TCR breadth and depth rose significantly after two AZD1222 doses compared with day 0 and with MenACWY recipients. Participants were mostly white British, with more females than males. The authors suggested clonal diversity may have been underestimated. Nearly half of unique spike-specific TCRs reportedly recognized epitopes outside regions mutated in the B.1.351 and B.1.1.7 variants. In the small 56-69-year group, the increase in depth fell short of significance, most likely because of low power. Only a handful of AZD1222 recipients were SARS-CoV-2 seropositive at baseline, limiting conclusions about previously exposed vaccinees. Because no day 14 peak-response samples were available, the repertoires could be characterized only after the peak T cell response. Vaccine-associated CD4 TCRs spanned the whole spike protein, with dominant responses in regions 160-218 and 743-854.

With regard to this clone: No antigen is known for it. Base qualities are not recorded, but no much larger clone differs from it by a single base.

The CDR3 regions of human TCRbeta chains were analyzed by immunosequencing. The original methods were these. Repertoire TCRs were matched against a reference library of SARS-CoV-2-specific TCRs generated with the MIRA antigen-specificity platform. Breadth was defined as the fraction of unique TCRs that were SARS-CoV-2-associated. Depth was defined as the fraction of total T cells that were SARS-CoV-2-associated. Using the MIRA data, each spike-specific TCR was mapped to the spike region that the TCR reacts to and placed in a CD4 or CD8 class. Log10-transformed breadth and depth values were compared by one-way ANOVA with Sidak's multiple comparisons tests. Sourced from immuneACCESS, this table was stored by TCRdb with only in-frame sequences that have V and J called. A share of the clones is absent; for the studies checked, an unresolved V gene accounts for under half, and the remainder has no known explanation. The DNA was the basis for D and trimming; V, J and clone size are from that table. In this sample the table shows about 160,000 clones, 94% of which occur a single time. Together, the top ten hold approximately 5.5% of the sample.

This material consisted of peripheral blood, taken 28 days after the second AZD1222 dose. This receptor was taken from an adult who received the AZD1222 COVID-19 vaccine.

The CDR3 in this case is CASSATPGLGNTIYF. At the DNA level, the sequence is TGTGCCAGCAGCGCCACCCCCGGGCTTGGAAACACCATATATTTT. The chain is assembled from TRBV9 and TRBJ1-3, with no D gene named confidently. V is reduced by 3 bases and J by 3 bases, leaving a spacing of 13 bases between them. The CDR3 contains 15 residues, cysteine and phenylalanine counted. Of the read, only the CDR3 DNA is kept; its 45 bases are in frame from base 1. CDR1 and CDR2 are drawn from the germline V gene: SGDLS, YYNGEE.